Included here is one T cell receptor (beta chain) sequence, with context. Within the sample, other DNA sequences also encode this same CDR3. These data originate in a study of blood T cell repertoires in COVID-19. Using immunoSEQ multiplex PCR, the repertoire was profiled, and TCRdb retains in-frame clones only, with some absent. Counted here are about 190,000 clones, roughly nine tenths occurring once; the ten biggest clones make up around 7%. The receptor was isolated from a man in his forties or fifties with acute or convalescent COVID-19. Sequenced material: peripheral blood.

CDR3 bases: TGTGCCAGTAGTATCGGACAGGGGGCCTCCTACGAGCAGTACTTC. Its translation: CASSIGQGASYEQYF. The J gene is TRBJ2-7, the V gene TRBV19; TRBD1 aligns across 11 bases. The germline gives CDR1 LNHDA, CDR2 SQIVND (reference sequence). CDR3 length equals 15 residues. V was pared by 3 bases and J by 0 bases, with 1 base of the junction left unmatched.